A single TCR beta chain is shown here with its context. Its antigen is not known. This sample is part of a study of cytomegalovirus exposure and HLA in healthy donors. Whole-study findings and limits: The authors enumerated over 150 TCR beta chains as linked to cytomegalovirus. The study found most TCR sequences rare, yet found some public TCRs in many donors.

V shed 5 bases and J shed 1 base, with 9 bases lying between them. Per the germline V gene, CDR1 is MNHEY and CDR2 is SMNVEV (reference sequence). CDR3 size: 14 residues. Here immunoSEQ multiplex PCR was the method, and the copy in TCRdb shows in-frame clones only, minus some. The sample includes 150,000 to 200,000 clones, about 89% of them seen just once. The receptor was derived from a man aged 30 to 39 in good health and CMV-seropositive. The rearrangement links TRBV27 to TRBJ2-1, with D perhaps given as TRBD1 or TRBD2 (6 bases each). What was sequenced was PBMCs. Here the CDR3 DNA reads TGTGCCAGCAGTCGGGGGCCTTCCTACAATGAGCAGTTCTTC. Translated, it gives CASSRGPSYNEQFF.